This TCR beta chain comes out of a study of post-analysis software for immune sequencing data. Study-level background: Several disease courses (relapsing-remitting, secondary progressive and progressive-relapsing) of multiple sclerosis were included.

Study-level findings and limits: Controls had lower frequencies than patients of 4 or 5 TRBV segments, which included TRBV5-6, TRBV5-1 and TRBV20-1.

Unique molecular identifiers tagged the TCR beta cDNA libraries. It was from about 0.94 to 9.7 million T cells that some 460,000 cDNA molecules came. From the PCR reads, TCRdb called clonotypes with MiXCR, one entry per CDR3 protein. This repertoire shows approximately 250,000 distinct CDR3 sequences, about 38% found once; its top ten account for less than 6%. At least ten counts were recorded for this clonotype. Its specificity is not known. The CDR3 is 12 residues long. Germline CDR1 reads SQVTM; CDR2 reads ANQGSEA. Trimming took 7 bases from V and 0 from J, leaving 9 bases between them. Sequencing was performed on blood. The chain couples TRBV29-1 to TRBJ1-1; possible D gene TRBD1, 6 bases. The TCR comes from a girl aged 5 to 17 with multiple sclerosis. Here the CDR3 reads CSAGQLNTEAFF. The CDR3 nucleotides are TGCAGCGCCGGACAGTTGAACACTGAAGCTTTCTTT.